A selection of T cell receptor beta chains follows, all from one sample in a study of blood T cell repertoires in COVID-19. Data came from immunoSEQ multiplex PCR; TCRdb stores just in-frame clones and leaves some out. The table lists around 120,000 clones, around four fifths of them singletons. The specimen was peripheral blood. These receptors all stem from a human donor in a cohort sampled during active COVID-19. The CDR3 runs from the conserved cysteine through the conserved F or W. Each record gives: clone size, J gene, V gene, D gene, CDR3 protein, CDR3 DNA. The D gene is left open where the match is weak. Size is omitted from some rows. Given values are once, few, many or a class for expanded clones.

once TRBJ2-3 TRBV9 - CASSSRVVGRRADTQYF TGTGCCAGCAGCTCCCGGGTCGTAGGGAGACGGGCAGATACGCAGTATTTT
- TRBJ1-5 TRBV28 TRBD1 CASSATGVSNQPQHF TGTGCCAGCAGCGCCACAGGGGTTAGCAATCAGCCCCAGCATTTT
- TRBJ2-7 TRBV5-1 TRBD2 CASSSSTSGRTEQYF TGCGCCAGCAGCTCATCGACTAGCGGGAGGACCGAGCAGTACTTC
- TRBJ1-6 TRBV28 TRBD1 CASSLAGGVSPLHF TGTGCCAGCAGTTTGGCAGGGGGAGTTTCACCCCTCCACTTT
few TRBJ2-3 TRBV20-1 - CSARLVDTQYF TGCAGTGCTAGATTAGTAGATACGCAGTATTTT
- TRBJ2-7 TRBV6-2/TRBV6-3 TRBD1 CASSWLGQAEQYF TGTGCCAGCAGTTGGCTCGGACAGGCCGAGCAGTACTTC
- TRBJ1-6 TRBV11-2 - CASSGVRSPLHF TGTGCCAGCAGTGGAGTGAGGTCACCCCTCCACTTT
- TRBJ2-1 TRBV7-6 TRBD2 CASSLLAGGHNEQFF TGTGCCAGCAGCTTACTAGCGGGAGGCCACAATGAGCAGTTCTTC
- TRBJ2-1 TRBV11-3 TRBD2 CASSLTSGSFNEQFF TGTGCCAGCAGCCTGACTAGCGGGAGTTTCAATGAGCAGTTCTTC
- TRBJ2-1 TRBV19 TRBD2 CASSIEKAGTYNEQFF TGTGCCAGTAGTATAGAAAAAGCGGGGACGTACAATGAGCAGTTCTTC
- TRBJ2-3 TRBV10-2 TRBD2 CASSETSGSEADTQYF TGCGCCAGCAGTGAGACTAGCGGGAGTGAGGCAGATACGCAGTATTTT
- TRBJ1-1 TRBV7-6 TRBD1 CASSRGQGMNTEAFF TGTGCCAGCAGCCGCGGACAGGGAATGAACACTGAAGCTTTCTTT
- TRBJ2-7 TRBV25-1 - CASSSRGNEQYF TGTGCCAGCAGTAGCAGGGGCAACGAGCAGTACTTC
- TRBJ2-7 TRBV3-1/TRBV3-2 TRBD2 CASSRQGAGDDYEQYF TGTGCCAGCAGCCGTCAAGGGGCGGGGGATGACTACGAGCAGTACTTC
- TRBJ2-1 TRBV2 TRBD2 CASGGTRVGYNEQFF TGTGCCAGCGGGGGGACTAGGGTGGGGTACAATGAGCAGTTCTTC
- TRBJ2-4 TRBV4-3 TRBD1 CASSQEVGTAVIQYF TGCGCCAGCAGCCAAGAAGTCGGGACAGCTGTCATTCAGTACTTC